The rows below give T cell receptor beta chains drawn from one sample of a study of T-cell reconstitution after alpha-beta-depleted transplantation in children. TCRdb reprocessed the PCR reads via MiXCR and lists one record per CDR3 protein. The sample holds fewer than 1 million distinct CDR3 sequences; under 20% are singletons and the top ten take just under 5%. The sample was PBMCs, mostly from graft donor cells, taken 360 days after TCRalphabeta/CD19-depleted stem cell transplant. The receptors here all came from a male patient younger than 18 who had a stem cell transplant for acute lymphoblastic leukemia, so the T cells may come from the graft donor. The CDR3 runs from the conserved cysteine through the conserved F or W. The D gene is left open where the match is weak. Expanded clones get a size class; other rows say once, few or many, or leave the size out.

>TRBJ2-1|NA|TRBV18|NA
TGTGCCAGCTCACCGGACGTCTACAATGAGCAGTTCTTC
CASSPDVYNEQFF
>TRBJ2-7|NA|TRBV29-1|NA
TGCAGCGTCACAGGCTTACGATTTTACGAGCAGTACTTC
CSVTGLRFYEQYF
>TRBJ2-7|NA|TRBV10-3|NA
TGTGCCATCAAAGCGGCGCTGGGGTACTACGAGCAGTACTTC
CAIKAALGYYEQYF
>TRBJ2-1|NA|TRBV4-1|TRBD1
TGCGCCAGCAGCCAAGACCGTCCGGGACAGGGGATTGGGGAGCAGTTCTTC
CASSQDRPGQGIGEQFF
>TRBJ2-1|many|TRBV27|TRBD2
TGTGCCAGCAGTTCCGGGACTAGCGGGAGGGACAATGAGCAGTTCTTC
CASSSGTSGRDNEQFF
>TRBJ2-7|NA|TRBV5-1|NA
TGCGCCAGCAGCTTCCAGGGAAACGACTACGAGCAGTACTTC
CASSFQGNDYEQYF
>TRBJ2-7|NA|TRBV14|NA
TGTGCCAGCAGCCAGGGGTCAGGGGAGTGGTACGAGCAGTACTTC
CASSQGSGEWYEQYF
>TRBJ2-6|few|TRBV11-1|NA
TGTGCCAGTAGCTTCAACCCGGGACAAACTGGGGCCAACGTCCTGACTTTC
CASSFNPGQTGANVLTF
>TRBJ2-1|few|TRBV7-2|TRBD2
TGTGCCATCCCTAAGCGACTAGCGGGAGGGAGGGCTGCCATTGGGGAGCAGTTCTTC
CAIPKRLAGGRAAIGEQFF
>TRBJ2-1|NA|TRBV11-2|NA
TGTGCCAGCGAGGCGGGCTCCTACAATGAGCAGTTCTTC
CASEAGSYNEQFF
>TRBJ2-7|NA|TRBV18|NA
TGTGCCAGCTCACCAGCAGACTCCTACGAGCAGTACTTC
CASSPADSYEQYF
>TRBJ1-3|NA|TRBV9|TRBD1
TGTGCCAGCAGCGCCCACAGGGGGACTATCGGGGTTCGCTCTGGAAACACCATATATTTT
CASSAHRGTIGVRSGNTIYF
>TRBJ2-4|NA|TRBV7-6|TRBD2
TGTGCCAGCAGCCCCGGGTGGACTAGCGGGGCGTCAAAGAACATTCAGTACTTC
CASSPGWTSGASKNIQYF
>TRBJ2-5|few|TRBV3-1|NA
TGTGCCAGCAGCCGGAGTCCGACCCTTCAAGAGACCCAGTACTTC
CASSRSPTLQETQYF
>TRBJ2-7|many|TRBV5-1|TRBD2
TGCGCCAGCAGCTTGGGGACTAGCGGATACGAGCAGTACTTC
CASSLGTSGYEQYF
>TRBJ2-7|NA|TRBV20-1|NA
TGCAGTGCTATTTCGGGAGAAAGGTCCTACGAGCAGTACTTC
CSAISGERSYEQYF
>TRBJ2-1|few|TRBV5-1|TRBD2
TGCGCCAGCAGCTGGACTAGCGGGTCGAACAATGAGCAGTTCTTC
CASSWTSGSNNEQFF
>TRBJ2-7|few|TRBV15|TRBD2
TGTGCCACCAGCATGGGAAGGACTAGCGGGAGCTACGAGCAGTACTTC
CATSMGRTSGSYEQYF
>TRBJ1-1|few|TRBV20-1|NA
TGCAGTGCGCCGCGGAGGCAGGGGATCACTGAAGCTTTCTTT
CSAPRRQGITEAFF
>TRBJ1-5|few|TRBV6-5|NA
TGTGCCAGCAGTTACGGCGATCATAGCAATCAGCCCCAGCATTTT
CASSYGDHSNQPQHF
>TRBJ2-1|NA|TRBV5-1|NA
TGCGCCAGCAGCTTGATGGAGGATGAGCAGTTCTTC
CASSLMEDEQFF
>TRBJ1-2|few|TRBV7-9|NA
TGTGCCAGCAGCTTATTGCCGGACTACACCTTC
CASSLLPDYTF
>TRBJ2-5|few|TRBV7-9|NA
TGTGCCAGCAGCTTACAGGCGGACAAGCAAGAGACCCAGTACTTC
CASSLQADKQETQYF
>TRBJ2-3|NA|TRBV11-2|TRBD1
TGTGCCAGCAGCCGTCAACCGACACAGGGGGCGCGTAACACAGATACGCAGTATTTT
CASSRQPTQGARNTDTQYF
>TRBJ2-1|NA|TRBV7-2|NA
TGTGCCAGCAGCGATCAGGCCAGCTCCTACAATGAGCAGTTCTTC
CASSDQASSYNEQFF
>TRBJ2-7|few|TRBV18|TRBD2
TGTGCCAGCACACTCAGGCATAGCGGGAGATTTTCCTACGAGCAGTACTTC
CASTLRHSGRFSYEQYF
>TRBJ2-7|NA|TRBV12-3/TRBV12-4|TRBD2
TGTGCCAGCAGTACCACCGGGACTAGCCACGAGCAGTACTTC
CASSTTGTSHEQYF
>TRBJ1-5|NA|TRBV20-1|NA
TGCAGTGCTAGAGTGTCGGGACCGAGCAATCAGCCCCAGCATTTT
CSARVSGPSNQPQHF
>TRBJ2-1|NA|TRBV20-1|NA
TGCAGTGCCTTGGACCGTTTCGGGGTGCAATTCTTC
CSALDRFGVQFF
>TRBJ1-4|NA|TRBV15|NA
TGTGCCACCAGCAGTGGCCGGGCGGCCCCTCGTGAAAAACTGTTTTTT
CATSSGRAAPREKLFF
>TRBJ2-3|NA|TRBV18|TRBD2
TGTGCCAGCTCGAGACTAGCGAGAAGCACAGATACGCAGTATTTT
CASSRLARSTDTQYF
>TRBJ2-7|NA|TRBV9|TRBD2
TGTGCCAGCAGCGTAGCTGAGCGGGGGGACTCCTACGAGCAGTACTTC
CASSVAERGDSYEQYF
>TRBJ2-5|NA|TRBV4-1|TRBD2
TGCGCCAGCAGCCAAGATCCCCCGGGACTAGCGGGAGATGAGACCCAGTACTTC
CASSQDPPGLAGDETQYF
>TRBJ1-6|few|TRBV11-2|NA
TGTGCCAGCAGCTCGCAGGGACATAATTCACCCCTCCACTTT
CASSSQGHNSPLHF
>TRBJ2-7|NA|TRBV2|NA
TGTGCCAGCTGTTTTTCAGGGGCCGTCTCCGAGCAGTACTTC
CASCFSGAVSEQYF
>TRBJ1-5|few|TRBV20-1|NA
TGCAGTGCTAGAGATCCGGGGAGCGCCGATCAGCCCCAGCATTTT
CSARDPGSADQPQHF
>TRBJ2-1|NA|TRBV7-3|NA
TGTGCCAGCAGCAAACAGGGTTCGGGGGAGCAGATCTTC
CASSKQGSGEQIF
>TRBJ2-4|few|TRBV12-3/TRBV12-4|NA
TGTGCCAGCAGTTTAGGACTGAAGGTAGCCAAAAACATTCAGTACTTC
CASSLGLKVAKNIQYF
>TRBJ2-7|few|TRBV5-1|TRBD2
TGCGCCAGCAGCTTGGAAACTAGCGGGAGGCCCTACGAGCAGTACTTC
CASSLETSGRPYEQYF
>TRBJ1-1|NA|TRBV30|NA
TGTGCCTGGCGAGGGGGGGGGAACACTGAAGCTTTCTTT
CAWRGGGNTEAFF
>TRBJ1-4|few|TRBV29-1|NA
TGCAGCGTTGTCGGGAGGGCAACTAATGAAAAACTGTTTTTT
CSVVGRATNEKLFF
>TRBJ2-7|NA|TRBV29-1|NA
TGCAGCGTTGAATATGGGCCAGGCTACGAGCAGTACTTC
CSVEYGPGYEQYF
>TRBJ1-2|NA|TRBV4-1|NA
TGCGCCAGCAGCCAAGTCCGAGGGGGCTACACCTTC
CASSQVRGGYTF
>TRBJ2-1|NA|TRBV20-1|TRBD2
TGCTGTGCTAGAGCCGGGACTATCTCCTACAATGAGCAGTTCTTC
CCARAGTISYNEQFF
>TRBJ2-7|many|TRBV5-6|NA
TGTGCCAGCAGCTTGAAACCTCCGGGCTCCTACGAGCAGTACTTC
CASSLKPPGSYEQYF
>TRBJ1-4|NA|TRBV6-5|TRBD1
TGTGCCAGCAGTTCGGGGACAGGGGGATTTGAAAAACTGTTTTTT
CASSSGTGGFEKLFF